The clone carrying this T cell receptor beta chain was seen a single time. The target antigen is unknown. The entry originates in a study of cytomegalovirus exposure and HLA in healthy donors. Findings and limits, study-wide: In a later analysis, donors in an Asian-associated ancestry cluster reportedly had fewer N-insertions in productive TCRs than the cohort mean. According to the study, 160 or so TCR beta chains were cytomegalovirus-associated. Analyses of presence and absence presupposed an approximately uniform sequencing depth across donors.

Losses at the gene ends were 1 base for V and 3 bases for J; bases not matched to a gene: 6. Per germline, CDR1 SGHTA and CDR2 FQGNSA. The CDR3 is 16 amino acids. Primers: 60 Vbeta forward and 13 Jbeta reverse. The assay was immunoSEQ multiplex PCR, and TCRdb's table has in-frame clones only and misses some. The sample contains approximately 200,000 clones, about four fifths of which appear only once. Sequenced input: PBMCs. The clonotype was recovered from a girl aged 10 to 17 in good health and CMV-seropositive. The chain is built from TRBV7-2 and TRBJ2-1; 7 bases line up with TRBD2. Here the CDR3 reads CASSLELAGRYNEQFF. In nucleotides, the CDR3 is TGTGCCAGCAGCTTAGAGTTAGCGGGCCGCTACAATGAGCAGTTCTTC.